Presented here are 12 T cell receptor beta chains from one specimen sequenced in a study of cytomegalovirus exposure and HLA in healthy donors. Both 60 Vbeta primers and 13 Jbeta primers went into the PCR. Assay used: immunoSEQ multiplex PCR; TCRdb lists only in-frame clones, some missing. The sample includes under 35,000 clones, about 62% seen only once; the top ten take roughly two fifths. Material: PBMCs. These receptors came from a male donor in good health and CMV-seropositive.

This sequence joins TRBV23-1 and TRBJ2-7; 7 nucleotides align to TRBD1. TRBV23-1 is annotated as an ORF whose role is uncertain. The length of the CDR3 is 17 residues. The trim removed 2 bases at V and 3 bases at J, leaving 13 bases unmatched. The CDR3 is CASSQGDSRPLSYEQYF. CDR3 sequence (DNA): TGCGCCAGCAGTCAAGGGGACAGCCGGCCCTTGAGCTACGAGCAGTACTTC.

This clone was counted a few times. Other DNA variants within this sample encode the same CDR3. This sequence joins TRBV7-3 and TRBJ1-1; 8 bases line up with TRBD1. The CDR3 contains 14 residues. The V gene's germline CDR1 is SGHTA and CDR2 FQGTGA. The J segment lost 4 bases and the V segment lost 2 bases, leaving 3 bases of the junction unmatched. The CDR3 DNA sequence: TGTGCCAGCAGCTTAGACAGGGGTGGCACTGAAGCTTTCTTT. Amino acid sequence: CASSLDRGGTEAFF.

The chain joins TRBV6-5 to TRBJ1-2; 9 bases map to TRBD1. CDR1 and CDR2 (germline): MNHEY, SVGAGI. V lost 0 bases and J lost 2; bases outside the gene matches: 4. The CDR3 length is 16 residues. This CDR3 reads CASSYSPGQGNYGYTF. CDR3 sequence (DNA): TGTGCCAGCAGTTACTCACCGGGACAGGGAAACTATGGCTACACCTTC.

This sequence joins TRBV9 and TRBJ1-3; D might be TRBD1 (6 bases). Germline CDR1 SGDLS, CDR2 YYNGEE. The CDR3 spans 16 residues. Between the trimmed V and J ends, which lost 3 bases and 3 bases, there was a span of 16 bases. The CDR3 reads CASSATQGMGGNTIYF. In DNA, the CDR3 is TGTGCCAGCAGCGCCACACAGGGTATGGGTGGAAACACCATATATTTT.

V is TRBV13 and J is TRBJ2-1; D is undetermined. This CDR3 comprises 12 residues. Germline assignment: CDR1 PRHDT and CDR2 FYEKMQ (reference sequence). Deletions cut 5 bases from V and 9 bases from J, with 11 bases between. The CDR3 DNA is TGTGCCAGCAGCCCACCAATCGGTGAGCAGTTCTTC. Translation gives CASSPPIGEQFF.

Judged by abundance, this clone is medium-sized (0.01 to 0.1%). For the CDR3, the DNA is TGTGCCAGCTCACCACGTGTTATTGCGGGGCTGTTCTTC. The encoded protein is CASSPRVIAGLFF. The chain has TRBV18 and TRBJ2-1, with D perhaps matching TRBD2 (6 bases). The germline CDR1 and CDR2 sequences are KGHSH and LQKENI. The CDR3 has 13 amino acids. The ends were cut back, 1 base at V and 15 bases at J, with 16 bases in the middle.

The CDR3 nucleotides read TGCAGCGTTCGGGGCCGACAGGTAATGAACACTGAAGCTTTCTTT. Translation: CSVRGRQVMNTEAFF. The chain couples TRBV29-1 to TRBJ1-1, with TRBD1 as a possible D gene (6 bases). V lost 5 bases and J lost 0, with 16 bases in between. This CDR3 contains 15 residues. The germline CDR1 and CDR2 sequences are SQVTM and ANQGSEA.

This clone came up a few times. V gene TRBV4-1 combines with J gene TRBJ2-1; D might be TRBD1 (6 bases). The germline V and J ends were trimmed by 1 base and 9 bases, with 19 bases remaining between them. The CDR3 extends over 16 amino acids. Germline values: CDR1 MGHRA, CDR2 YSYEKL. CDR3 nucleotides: TGCGCCAGCAGCCAAGTCTGGGGGCACGGCCTGAGTGAGCAGTTCTTC. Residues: CASSQVWGHGLSEQFF.

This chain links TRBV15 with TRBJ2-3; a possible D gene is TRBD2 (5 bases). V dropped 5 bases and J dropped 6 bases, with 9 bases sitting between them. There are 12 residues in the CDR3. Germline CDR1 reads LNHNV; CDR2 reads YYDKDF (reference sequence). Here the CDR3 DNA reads TGTGCCACCAGCCTCGGGGTGGATACGCAGTATTTT. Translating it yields CATSLGVDTQYF.

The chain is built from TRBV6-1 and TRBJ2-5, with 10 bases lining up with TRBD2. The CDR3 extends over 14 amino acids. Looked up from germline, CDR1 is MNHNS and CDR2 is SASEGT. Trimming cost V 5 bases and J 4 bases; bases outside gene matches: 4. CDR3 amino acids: CASSWSGGVETQYF. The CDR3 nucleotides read TGTGCCAGCAGTTGGAGCGGGGGGGTAGAGACCCAGTACTTC.

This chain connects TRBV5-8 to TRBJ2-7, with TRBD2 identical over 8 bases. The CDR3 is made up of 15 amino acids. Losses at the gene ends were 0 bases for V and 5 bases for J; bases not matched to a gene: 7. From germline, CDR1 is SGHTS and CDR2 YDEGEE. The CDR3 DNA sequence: TGTGCCAGCAGCTTGGAGGTAGCGGGGCATCACGAGCAGTACTTC. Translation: CASSLEVAGHHEQYF. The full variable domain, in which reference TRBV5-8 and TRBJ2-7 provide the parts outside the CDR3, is EAGVTQSPTHLIKTRGQQATLRCSPISGHTSVYWYQQALGLGLQFLLWYDEGEERNRGNFPPRFSGRQFPNYSSELNVNALELEDSALYLCASSLEVAGHHEQYFGPGTRLTVT.

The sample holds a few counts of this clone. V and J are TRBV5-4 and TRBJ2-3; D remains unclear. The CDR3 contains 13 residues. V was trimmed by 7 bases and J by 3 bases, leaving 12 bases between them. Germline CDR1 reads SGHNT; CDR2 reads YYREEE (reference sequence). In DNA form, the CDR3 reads TGTGCCAGCCTTGAGCATGCTACAGATACGCAGTATTTT. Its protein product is CASLEHATDTQYF.